The rows below give T cell receptor beta chains drawn from one sample of a study of post-analysis software for immune sequencing data. Each CDR3 protein is one row after TCRdb ran MiXCR on the PCR reads. Among under 900,000 distinct CDR3 sequences listed, roughly 58% were seen once. The sequencing sample was made of blood. These receptors were obtained from a girl aged 10 to 17 with multiple sclerosis. CDR3s include the opening cysteine and the closing phenylalanine or tryptophan. Fields, in order: clone size, J gene, D gene, V gene, CDR3 DNA, CDR3 protein. The D gene is left open where the match is weak. Some rows have no size entry. The others give once, few or many, or a class for an expanded clone.

size: NA; J: TRBJ1-5; D: TRBD1; V: TRBV7-9; DNA: TGTGCCAGCAGAGACAGGGATAATCAGCCCCAGCATTTT; CDR3: CASRDRDNQPQHF
size: NA; J: TRBJ2-7; D: NA; V: TRBV10-2; DNA: TGCGCCACCCGGACACTCTCCTACGAGCAGTACTTC; CDR3: CATRTLSYEQYF
size: few; J: TRBJ2-6; D: NA; V: TRBV20-1; DNA: TGCAGTGCTAGAGCAGAGGAACCGGGGGCCAACGTCCTGACTTTC; CDR3: CSARAEEPGANVLTF
size: few; J: TRBJ2-1; D: NA; V: TRBV3-1; DNA: TGTGCCAGCAGCCCAGACGGGGCCGCTGAGCAGTTCTTC; CDR3: CASSPDGAAEQFF
size: NA; J: TRBJ1-2; D: TRBD1; V: TRBV7-8; DNA: TGTGCCAGCAGCTACCAGGGACAGGACTATGGCTACACCTTC; CDR3: CASSYQGQDYGYTF
size: NA; J: TRBJ1-4; D: NA; V: TRBV5-1; DNA: TGCGCCAGCAGCTTGTTGACAGTCCAGGGCCTCAATGAAAAACTGTTTTTT; CDR3: CASSLLTVQGLNEKLFF
size: NA; J: TRBJ2-5; D: TRBD1; V: TRBV3-1; DNA: TGTGCCAGCAGAGAGGACAGGGAAGGCCTCGGAGATTGGGAGCAGTACTTC; CDR3: CASREDREGLGDWEQYF
size: few; J: TRBJ2-3; D: NA; V: TRBV7-9; DNA: TGTGCCAGCAGCCGCGTAGCAGCGACGCAGTATTTT; CDR3: CASSRVAATQYF
size: NA; J: TRBJ1-2; D: NA; V: TRBV7-2; DNA: TGTGCCAGCAGCTCTACCCAGGGACCCTTCCACTACACCTTC; CDR3: CASSSTQGPFHYTF
size: NA; J: TRBJ2-3; D: NA; V: TRBV5-6; DNA: TGTGCCAGCAGCTTGATTGGGGGGACAGATACGCAGTATTTT; CDR3: CASSLIGGTDTQYF
size: once; J: TRBJ1-1; D: NA; V: TRBV29-1; DNA: TGCAGCGTTGAAGCAGTCGAGGGGTTGACTGAAGCTTTCTTT; CDR3: CSVEAVEGLTEAFF
size: NA; J: TRBJ2-1; D: NA; V: TRBV15; DNA: TGTGCCACCAGCAGAGATAGGGCTAGAGGCAATGAGCAGTTCTTC; CDR3: CATSRDRARGNEQFF